This T cell receptor beta chain was documented in a study of cytomegalovirus exposure and HLA in healthy donors. Only in-frame clones appear in the TCRdb table, and some are missing; sequencing was by immunoSEQ multiplex PCR. The table records 55,000 to 65,000 clones, approximately 90% of them present only once. The origin of this receptor is a man between 18 and 29 years old in good health and CMV-seronegative. Source material: PBMCs.

The CDR3 DNA follows: TGCAGCGCGGCAGGCGGGCAAGAGACCCAGTACTTC. Amino acids: CSAAGGQETQYF. The chain has TRBV29-1 and TRBJ2-5; perhaps TRBD2 as D (5 bases). The CDR3 loop spans 12 amino acids. V was cut by 7 bases and J by 2 bases, with 11 bases left in between. Germline loops: CDR1 SQVTM, CDR2 ANQGSEA.